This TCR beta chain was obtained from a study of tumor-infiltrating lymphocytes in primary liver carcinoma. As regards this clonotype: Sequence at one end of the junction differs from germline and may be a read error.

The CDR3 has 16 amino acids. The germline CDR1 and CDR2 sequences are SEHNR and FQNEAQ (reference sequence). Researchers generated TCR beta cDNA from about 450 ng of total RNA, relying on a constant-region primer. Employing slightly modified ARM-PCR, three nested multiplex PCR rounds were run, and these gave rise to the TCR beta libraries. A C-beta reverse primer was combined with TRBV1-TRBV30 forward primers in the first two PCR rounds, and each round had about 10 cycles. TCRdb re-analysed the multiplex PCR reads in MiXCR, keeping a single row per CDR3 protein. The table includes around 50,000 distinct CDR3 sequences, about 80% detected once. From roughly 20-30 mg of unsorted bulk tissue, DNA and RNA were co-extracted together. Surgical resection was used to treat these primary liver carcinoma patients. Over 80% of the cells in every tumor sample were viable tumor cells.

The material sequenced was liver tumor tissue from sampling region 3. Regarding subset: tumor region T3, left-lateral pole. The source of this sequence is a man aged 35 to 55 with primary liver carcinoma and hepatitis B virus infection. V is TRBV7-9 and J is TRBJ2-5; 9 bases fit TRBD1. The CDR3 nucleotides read TGCGCCAGCAGCTCACGGGACAGGGAAACGCAAGAGACCCAGTACTTC. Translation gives CASSSRDRETQETQYF.